This T cell receptor (beta chain) was profiled in a study of OX40 agonist ivuxolimab in advanced cancers. Background for the entire study: Ivuxolimab was an agonistic, fully human IgG2 monoclonal antibody directed against OX40 (CD134), a costimulatory receptor. Peripheral TCRbeta sequencing aimed to test whether ivuxolimab altered TCR sequence diversity and caused clonal T-cell expansion. Intravenous ivuxolimab was administered to patients every 2 weeks at six dose levels: 0.01, 0.1, 0.3, 1.5, 3 and 10 mg/kg. Patients were allowed to have had prior anti-PD-1, anti-PD-L1 or anti-CTLA-4 therapy, and 30% to 50% of the dose-escalation patients had previously received checkpoint inhibitors. The paper describes the monotherapy dose-escalation part (N ≈ 52 patients) of the phase I trial of ivuxolimab. Of the approximately 54 dose-escalation patients, hepatocellular carcinoma was present in approximately 20, melanoma in around 15, renal cell carcinoma in 9 and head and neck cancer in 9. Three dose-escalation patients achieved partial responses, one with hepatocellular carcinoma and two with cutaneous melanoma. In the dose-escalation cohort, 75% to 90% of patients were male, and the mean age was approximately 60 years with a range of roughly 20 to 85. What the authors observed across the whole study: Low levels of normalized T-cell clonal expansion were also shown by some nonresponding patients. On average, CD8+ T cells showed more expanded clones than CD4+ T cells after ivuxolimab. At doses from 0.1 to 3.0 mg/kg, clonal expansion was seen in both CD4+ and CD8+ blood T cells between baseline and week 6. Partial responders in the 0.1-3.0 mg/kg groups had among the lowest normalized peripheral clonal expansion, especially among CD8+ T cells. Which antigens the clonally expanded peripheral T cells were specific for was not determined.

Patients with a history of autoimmune disease or receiving systemic immunosuppression were excluded from the trial. Peripheral blood for TCR sequencing was collected from all dose cohorts at baseline, on cycle 4 day 1, and on cycle 7 day 1. Samples were obtained from an open-label, multicenter, first-in-human phase I dose-escalation trial of ivuxolimab. Adults with locally advanced or metastatic head and neck squamous cell, hepatocellular, melanoma or renal cell carcinoma were enrolled in the trial. Before TCR sequencing, CD4+ T cells and CD8+ T cells were sorted from peripheral blood as separate populations. The CDR3 holds 11 amino acids from the cysteine to the phenylalanine. The entry retains the CDR3 DNA only, 33 bases that are in frame from base 1. For CDR1 and CDR2, the germline V gene lists MNHEY and SVGAGI. The V end loses 5 bases and the J end loses 7 bases, and a stretch of 9 bases separates them.

Genomic DNA was isolated from the sorted cells so that the TCRbeta CDR3 region could be sequenced. The immunoSEQ Assay was used to sequence the TCRbeta CDR3 regions. TCRdb re-hosts the immuneACCESS table, in-frame sequences only. Its copies lack some clones; in the studies checked, an unresolved V gene accounts for under half of them, and the cause for the rest is not known. Counted in this sample were under 90,000 clones; around 85% of them appeared once. The ten biggest clones cover approximately 2.2% of the sample. On this clone itself: It has no known antigen specificity. Base qualities were left out, and no much larger clone turns up one base away.

This sequence uses TRBV6-5 and TRBJ2-7, with no D gene named confidently. The sequence derives from an adult with an advanced solid tumor such as melanoma, head and neck, liver or kidney cancer. Sequences were derived from CD4+ or CD8+ T cells sorted from blood, sampled in a trial of the OX40 agonist ivuxolimab. The CDR3 region has the sequence CASSLKVEQYF. The DNA sequence follows: TGTGCCAGCAGTCTTAAAGTAGAGCAGTACTTC.